The 22 T cell receptor beta chains below were found in one sample sequenced in a study of blood T cell repertoires in COVID-19. Repertoires were generated with immunoSEQ multiplex PCR, while TCRdb's copy carries only in-frame clones and drops some. This table holds approximately 180,000 clones, 89% found once. Material: PBMCs or T cells enriched from blood (not recorded which). These receptors were taken from a middle-aged woman with acute COVID-19.

The chain is built from TRBV24-1 and TRBJ2-5; TRBD1 matches 10 bases. CDR3 length: 16 residues. Germline trimming cut 4 bases from V and 3 bases from J; bases unmatched to any gene: 7. Per the germline V gene, CDR1 is KGHDR and CDR2 is SFDVKD. The CDR3 nucleotides are TGTGCCACCAGTGACCTGGGACAGGGGCAGGAAGAGACCCAGTACTTC. Translating gives CATSDLGQGQEETQYF.

This clone was observed a few times. The chain links TRBV3-1 (or the pseudogene TRBV3-2) to TRBJ2-7; D uncertain. The CDR3 loop spans 14 amino acids. From germline, CDR1 is LGHDT and CDR2 YNNKEL (reference sequence). V shed 2 bases and J shed 1 base, with 9 bases lying between them. CDR3 sequence reads: CASSQNSRSYEQYF. CDR3 coding DNA: TGTGCCAGCAGCCAAAACAGCCGTTCCTACGAGCAGTACTTC.

With regard to this clone: It is likely a read error, because the conserved phenylalanine at the end of the CDR3 is missing. Because the CDR3's place on the DNA is in doubt, the DNA is left out and the CDR3 is given as listed by TCRdb. This chain uses TRBV9 with TRBJ2-6; the tabulated D call, TRBD1, remains unverified against the DNA. The CDR3 contains 14 residues when both ends are counted. Germline values: CDR1 SGDLS, CDR2 YYNGEE. CDR3 sequence reads: CASSPRGKTGTGSI.

The chain is built from TRBV28 and TRBJ2-2; 12 bases match TRBD1. V trimming: 6 bases; J trimming: 5 bases; junction bases outside the gene matches: 7. The CDR3 totals 16 residues. The germline CDR1 and CDR2 sequences are MDHEN and SYDVKM. DNA of the CDR3: TGTGCCAGCAGCCGTGGGACAGGGGGCGTTACCGGGGAGCTGTTTTTT. This sequence encodes CASSRGTGGVTGELFF. The variable domain in full, completed from reference TRBV28 and TRBJ2-2, reads DVKVTQSSRYLVKRTGEKVFLECVQDMDHENMFWYRQDPGLGLRLIYFSYDVKMKEKGDIPEGYSVSREKKERFSLILESASTNQTSMYLCASSRGTGGVTGELFFGEGSRLTVL.

The chain is built from TRBV2 and TRBJ2-6; 8 bases map to TRBD2. The germline V gene encodes CDR1 SNHLY and CDR2 FYNNEI. The CDR3 consists of 16 residues. V was pared by 6 bases and J by 4 bases, with 8 bases of the junction left unmatched. The chain's CDR3 is CASRGLGAVGANVLTF. The DNA for the CDR3 is TGTGCCAGCAGGGGACTAGGGGCGGTCGGGGCCAACGTCCTGACTTTC.

The CDR3 DNA reads as TGCGCCAGCAGCCAAGATTGGGGCATAATCAACGTTGAGCAGTTCTTC. The encoded protein is CASSQDWGIINVEQFF. The J gene is TRBJ2-1, the V gene TRBV4-1; TRBD1 is a possible D gene (5 bases). The CDR3 contains 16 residues. With 0 bases removed from V and 9 bases from J, the gap between germline ends came to 18 bases. The germline CDR1 and CDR2 sequences are MGHRA and YSYEKL.

The rearrangement uses TRBV3-1 (or the pseudogene TRBV3-2) and TRBJ1-1, with TRBD1 as a possible D gene (5 bases). The CDR3 is made up of 14 amino acids. Trimming took off 6 bases at V and 0 bases at J, with 11 bases between the two ends. Per germline, CDR1 LGHDT and CDR2 YNNKEL (reference sequence). The CDR3 nucleotides read TGTGCCAGCAGGTTGGGGGGGATGAACACTGAAGCTTTCTTT. Its protein product is CASRLGGMNTEAFF.

This chain connects TRBV3-1 (or the pseudogene TRBV3-2) to TRBJ1-2; weak D call: TRBD1 (5 bases). Germline values: CDR1 LGHDT, CDR2 YNNKEL (reference sequence). Trimming took off 9 bases at V and 8 bases at J, with 19 bases between the two ends. This CDR3 comprises 13 residues. CDR3 nucleotides: TGTGCCAGTTGGGGCGCCGAACGGGGGGGCTACACCTTC. Translation: CASWGAERGGYTF.

The rearrangement links TRBV9 to TRBJ2-5; possibly TRBD1 for D (6 bases). This CDR3 has 15 residues. Germline CDR1 reads SGDLS; CDR2 reads YYNGEE. The V and J ends lost 0 bases and 3 bases respectively, with 12 bases between them. Here the CDR3 DNA reads TGTGCCAGCAGCGTAGTAGGGGACACGAAAGAGACCCAGTACTTC. It specifies CASSVVGDTKETQYF.

The chain recombines TRBV14 with TRBJ2-7; 13 bases align to TRBD2. Germline values: CDR1 SGHDN, CDR2 FVKESK. CDR3 size: 16 residues. After removal of 1 base from V and 4 bases from J, the junction contained 4 bases not matched to a gene. The CDR3 nucleotides are TGTGCCAGCAGCCAAGGGACTAGCGGGGGCTGGTACGAGCAGTACTTC. Amino acids: CASSQGTSGGWYEQYF.

This clone was seen a handful of times. The gene calls are TRBV28 and TRBJ1-4, with 8 bases matching TRBD1. J was trimmed by 0 bases and V by 4 bases; bases with no gene match: 7. The CDR3 length is 17 residues. The V gene's germline CDR1 is MDHEN and CDR2 SYDVKM. CDR3 DNA: TGTGCCAGCAGTTCCCACGGACAGGGAGCAACTAATGAAAAACTGTTTTTT. This encodes CASSSHGQGATNEKLFF.

CDR3 coding DNA: TGTGCCAGCAGTTACTCAGGGACAGGTGGGAATTCACCCCTCCACTTT. Its protein is CASSYSGTGGNSPLHF. This chain uses TRBV6-5 with TRBJ1-6, with 8 bases fitting TRBD1. This CDR3 spans 16 amino acids. Germline values: CDR1 MNHEY, CDR2 SVGAGI. Trimming cost V 0 bases and J 7 bases; bases outside gene matches: 5.

The chain links TRBV28 to TRBJ2-1, with TRBD1 matching 9 bases. This CDR3 has 12 amino acids. Germline CDR1 and CDR2: MDHEN and SYDVKM. The V gene end was trimmed by 10 bases and the J gene end by 4 bases; junction bases not matched to a gene: 2. The CDR3 nucleotides read TGTGCCATCGACAGGGGGTACAATGAGCAGTTCTTC. It yields the protein CAIDRGYNEQFF.

The rearrangement links TRBV2 to TRBJ2-5, with D possibly matching TRBD1 (5 bases). The CDR3 consists of 16 residues. CDR1 is SNHLY and CDR2 is FYNNEI in the germline V gene. Trimming shortened V by 2 bases and J by 0 bases, and 13 bases separated the two germline ends. CDR3 in DNA: TGTGCCAGCAGTGAAACCCAGGGCGAGTACCAAGAGACCCAGTACTTC. Protein sequence: CASSETQGEYQETQYF.

This chain connects TRBV7-9 to TRBJ2-1; TRBD2 agrees at 13 bases. Germline-derived CDR1 and CDR2 are SEHNR and FQNEAQ (reference sequence). V dropped 2 bases and J dropped 6; count of bases not matched to a gene: 1. The CDR3 sequence is 15 residues long. In DNA, the CDR3 is TGTGCCAGCAGCTTAACTAGCGGGGGGGCCAATGAGCAGTTCTTC. This gives the protein CASSLTSGGANEQFF.

This clone was recorded once. This chain uses TRBV27 with TRBJ2-7; 10 nucleotides match TRBD1. With V trimmed by 3 bases and J by 3 bases, 2 bases remained unmatched. Germline CDR1 is MNHEY and CDR2 is SMNVEV (reference sequence). The length of the CDR3 is 14 residues. The CDR3 DNA reads as TGTGCCAGCAGTTTGGGACAGGGGAACTACGAGCAGTACTTC. Protein product: CASSLGQGNYEQYF.

This sequence joins TRBV2 and TRBJ1-4; TRBD1 aligns across 9 bases. The V and J ends lost 5 bases and 7 bases, in that order; junction bases with no gene match: 5. The CDR3 totals 14 residues. Germline lookup yields CDR1 SNHLY and CDR2 FYNNEI. Here the CDR3 reads CASSPTGGSEKLFF. In DNA form, the CDR3 reads TGTGCCAGCAGTCCTACAGGGGGCAGTGAAAAACTGTTTTTT.

Details on this clone: In the same sample, other DNA sequences code for this CDR3. V gene TRBV5-1 combines with J gene TRBJ2-1, with TRBD1 as a possible D gene (6 bases). V was clipped by 0 bases and J by 2 bases, with 6 bases between them. Germline CDR1 SGHRS, CDR2 YFSETQ. The CDR3 length is 14 residues. The CDR3 DNA follows: TGCGCCAGCAGCTTGGACAGGGCCTACAATGAGCAGTTCTTC. Its translation is CASSLDRAYNEQFF.

This sequence joins TRBV7-3 and TRBJ2-1, with D maybe TRBD1 (7 bases). The CDR3 is made up of 14 amino acids. The germline gives CDR1 SGHTA, CDR2 FQGTGA. The V and J ends lost 1 base and 5 bases respectively, with 9 bases between them. The CDR3 protein is CASSLSRGDNEQFF. The CDR3 bases are TGTGCCAGCAGCTTAAGCAGGGGGGACAATGAGCAGTTCTTC.

As for this clone: Distinct nucleotide sequences in the sample also encode this CDR3. This rearrangement joins TRBV5-1 to TRBJ1-1; 8 bases line up with TRBD1. Germline V gene data show CDR1 as SGHRS and CDR2 as YFSETQ. J gave up 5 bases and V 0 bases, and 0 bases lay outside the gene matches. The CDR3 covers 13 residues. The chain's CDR3 is CASSLDRGTEAFF. The CDR3 coding sequence is TGCGCCAGCAGCTTGGACAGGGGGACTGAAGCTTTCTTT.

The count of this clone is one. This chain uses TRBV7-8 with TRBJ1-6; D ambiguous. V gave up 5 bases and J gave up 9 bases, with 26 bases separating them. This CDR3 is 18 amino acids long. Germline V gene lookup returns CDR1 SGHVS and CDR2 FQNEAQ. The CDR3 sequence is CASSPTPLGGSVISPLHF. In nucleotides, the CDR3 is TGTGCCAGCAGCCCAACCCCACTCGGAGGGTCTGTAATTTCACCCCTCCACTTT. The whole variable domain, filled in from reference TRBV7-8 and TRBJ1-6, reads GAGVSQSPRYKVAKRGQDVALRCDPISGHVSLFWYQQALGQGPEFLTYFQNEAQLDKSGLPSDRFFAERPEGSVSTLKIQRTQQEDSAVYLCASSPTPLGGSVISPLHFGNGTRLTVT.

V is TRBV18 and J is TRBJ2-2, with TRBD1 matching over 7 bases. The germline gives CDR1 KGHSH, CDR2 LQKENI. The trim removed 3 bases at V and 3 bases at J, leaving 10 bases unmatched. The CDR3 runs 17 residues. CDR3 protein: CASSPDRDRVDTGELFF. CDR3 DNA sequence: TGTGCCAGCTCACCCGATCGTGACAGGGTGGACACCGGGGAGCTGTTTTTT.